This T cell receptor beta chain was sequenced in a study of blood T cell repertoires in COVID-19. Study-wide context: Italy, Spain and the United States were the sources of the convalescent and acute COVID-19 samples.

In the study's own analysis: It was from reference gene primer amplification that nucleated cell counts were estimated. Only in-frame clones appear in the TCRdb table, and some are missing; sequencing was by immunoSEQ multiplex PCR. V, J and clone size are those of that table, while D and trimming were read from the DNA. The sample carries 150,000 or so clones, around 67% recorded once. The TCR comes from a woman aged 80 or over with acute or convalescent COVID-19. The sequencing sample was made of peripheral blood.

DNA for the CDR3: TGTGCCAGCTCACCAGGTGACAGGGAAGGCACTGAAGCTTTCTTT. It yields the protein CASSPGDREGTEAFF. V usage is TRBV18 and J usage is TRBJ1-1, with 7 bases aligning to TRBD1. Germline assignment: CDR1 KGHSH and CDR2 LQKENI. The V segment lost 2 bases and the J segment 4 bases; nucleotides outside the gene matches: 7. This CDR3 comprises 15 residues.